The 20 T cell receptor beta chains presented below share a single source sample, sequenced in a study of cytomegalovirus exposure and HLA in healthy donors. The PCR had 60 Vbeta and 13 Jbeta primers. Profiled with immunoSEQ multiplex PCR; TCRdb holds only in-frame clones, not every one. Of 90,000 to 140,000 clones in the sample, 65% to 80% were seen once. What was sequenced was PBMCs. These receptors all come from a male donor in good health and CMV-seronegative.

The J gene is TRBJ2-5, the V gene TRBV5-1, with D possibly TRBD2 on 6 matching bases. This CDR3 has 15 amino acids. V lost 2 bases and J 2 bases, leaving 13 bases between the germline ends. Germline V gene lookup returns CDR1 SGHRS and CDR2 YFSETQ. The CDR3 protein is CASSFLERAQETQYF. CDR3 nucleotide sequence: TGCGCCAGCAGCTTCTTGGAGCGGGCGCAAGAGACCCAGTACTTC.

This sequence joins TRBV5-4 and TRBJ2-1, with 13 bases fitting TRBD2. V trimming: 3 bases; J trimming: 7 bases; junction bases outside the gene matches: 4. Looked up from germline, CDR1 is SGHNT and CDR2 is YYREEE (reference sequence). CDR3 length equals 15 residues. This CDR3 reads CASSSGTSGINEQFF. The CDR3 coding sequence is TGTGCCAGCAGCTCCGGGACTAGCGGGATAAATGAGCAGTTCTTC.

The chain employs TRBV19 and TRBJ2-5; 10 bases match TRBD2. The CDR3 contains 16 residues. The germline gives CDR1 LNHDA, CDR2 SQIVND (reference sequence). V was clipped by 3 bases and J by 4 bases; unmatched bases: 8. Here the CDR3 DNA reads TGTGCCAGTAGTATCCCTAGCGGGAGTAGCCTAGAGACCCAGTACTTC. Translated, it gives CASSIPSGSSLETQYF. The full variable domain, in which reference TRBV19 and TRBJ2-5 provide the parts outside the CDR3, is DGGITQSPKYLFRKEGQNVTLSCEQNLNHDAMYWYRQDPGQGLRLIYYSQIVNDFQKGDIAEGYSVSREKKESFPLTVTSAQKNPTAFYLCASSIPSGSSLETQYFGPGTRLLVL.

For the CDR3, the DNA is TGCAGTGGACTAGCGGGAGTCGAGCAGTACTTC. This encodes CSGLAGVEQYF. The rearrangement links TRBV20-1 to TRBJ2-7; 12 positions match TRBD2. CDR3 length: 11 amino acids. After removal of 7 bases from V and 6 bases from J, the junction contained 1 base not matched to a gene. Germline-derived CDR1 and CDR2 are DFQATT and SNEGSKA (reference sequence).

This clone was seen more than once but under ten times. The gene calls are TRBV9 and TRBJ2-3; a weak D match, TRBD1 (6 bases). V was trimmed by 0 bases and J by 0 bases, leaving 8 bases between them. The CDR3 contains 15 residues. Per the germline V gene, CDR1 is SGDLS and CDR2 is YYNGEE. The DNA of the CDR3 is TGTGCCAGCAGCGTAGGGACAGCTAGCACAGATACGCAGTATTTT. Encoded protein: CASSVGTASTDTQYF. Combining the CDR3 with reference TRBV9 and TRBJ2-3 gives the whole variable domain DSGVTQTPKHLITATGQRVTLRCSPRSGDLSVYWYQQSLDQGLQFLIQYYNGEERAKGNILERFSAQQFPDLHSELNLSSLELGDSALYFCASSVGTASTDTQYFGPGTRLTVL.

V is TRBV5-1 and J is TRBJ1-4; no clear D gene. The CDR3 contains 15 residues. Trimming removed 0 bases at V and 0 bases at J, with 6 bases between. In germline, CDR1 is SGHRS, CDR2 YFSETQ. CDR3 residues: CASSLGTATNEKLFF. DNA for the CDR3: TGCGCCAGCAGCTTGGGGACTGCAACTAATGAAAAACTGTTTTTT. Based on the CDR3 plus reference TRBV5-1 and TRBJ1-4, the full variable domain is KAGVTQTPRYLIKTRGQQVTLSCSPISGHRSVSWYQQTPGQGLQFLFEYFSETQRNKGNFPGRFSGRQFSNSRSEMNVSTLELGDSALYLCASSLGTATNEKLFFGSGTQLSVL.

The V and J genes are TRBV21-1 and TRBJ2-3; TRBD1 is the table's D call, not checked against the DNA. TRBV21-1 is recorded as a pseudogene. The CDR3 is made up of 15 amino acids. The CDR3 nucleotides are TGTGCCGGCTGGAACCGGGACAGAAGCACAGATACGCAGTATTTT. Protein product: CAGWNRDRSTDTQYF.

This clone was picked up one time. The chain is built from TRBV6-1 and TRBJ2-3; 9 nucleotides match TRBD2. The germline V gene encodes CDR1 MNHNS and CDR2 SASEGT. Trimming took 1 base from V and 3 from J; bases not matched to a gene: 5. This CDR3 is 16 amino acids long. CDR3 DNA: TGTGCCAGCAGTGAAGACGTAGCGGGAGTGACAGATACGCAGTATTTT. Protein sequence: CASSEDVAGVTDTQYF.

This clone is a singleton in its sample. The chain recombines TRBV25-1 with TRBJ2-6, with 10 bases aligning to TRBD1. There are 16 residues in the CDR3. Germline CDR1 is MGHDK and CDR2 is SYGVNS. V shed 5 bases, J shed 4 bases, and the junction held 5 bases outside the gene matches. CDR3 region: CASSRQGAGGANVLTF. The DNA of the CDR3 is TGTGCCAGCAGTAGACAGGGGGCTGGAGGGGCCAACGTCCTGACTTTC.

V usage is TRBV27 and J usage is TRBJ2-2; D might be TRBD1 (5 bases). CDR3 length equals 17 residues. Germline lookup yields CDR1 MNHEY and CDR2 SMNVEV (reference sequence). V shed 5 bases and J shed 6 bases, with 22 bases lying between them. The CDR3 reads CASSPPRQSEGAGELFF. As DNA, the CDR3 is TGTGCCAGCAGTCCCCCGAGACAGTCCGAAGGGGCCGGGGAGCTGTTTTTT.

This clone was found once. The V and J genes are TRBV10-2 and TRBJ2-5, with a weak D call TRBD2 (5 bases). The CDR3 loop spans 15 amino acids. The germline gives CDR1 WSHSY, CDR2 SAAADI. Trimming shortened V by 0 bases and J by 2 bases, and 10 bases separated the two germline ends. The CDR3 loop is CASSESGVRQETQYF. CDR3 coding DNA: TGCGCCAGCAGTGAGTCGGGAGTAAGGCAAGAGACCCAGTACTTC.

The chain links TRBV19 to TRBJ1-4; D is uncertain. The V gene lost 8 bases and the J gene lost 8 bases, with 15 bases spanning the gap. CDR1 is LNHDA, CDR2 SQIVND, per germline (reference sequence). The CDR3 is made up of 13 amino acids. The CDR3 DNA reads TGTGCCAGTGGTTCCCGGGGAGGGGAAAAACTGTTTTTT. It yields the protein CASGSRGGEKLFF.

This clone has only a few counts. The chain is built from TRBV5-1 and TRBJ1-3; 8 bases map to TRBD1. From germline, CDR1 is SGHRS and CDR2 YFSETQ. The CDR3 sequence is 17 residues long. V shed 3 bases, J shed 3 bases, and the junction held 11 bases outside the gene matches. The CDR3 reads CASSWGTTGGGGNTIYF. CDR3 nucleotide sequence: TGCGCCAGCAGCTGGGGGACAACAGGGGGTGGTGGAAACACCATATATTTT. The full variable domain, with the rest looked up from reference TRBV5-1 and TRBJ1-3, is KAGVTQTPRYLIKTRGQQVTLSCSPISGHRSVSWYQQTPGQGLQFLFEYFSETQRNKGNFPGRFSGRQFSNSRSEMNVSTLELGDSALYLCASSWGTTGGGGNTIYFGEGSWLTVV.

CDR3 coding DNA: TGTGCCACAAGGACGGGATCCCCCTACAATGAGCAGTTCTTC. Its protein is CATRTGSPYNEQFF. The V call is TRBV15, the J call TRBJ2-1; TRBD2 might be the D (5 bases). The ends were cut back, 9 bases at V and 2 bases at J, with 14 bases in the middle. Germline CDR1 reads LNHNV; CDR2 reads YYDKDF (reference sequence). This CDR3 comprises 14 residues.

This rearrangement joins TRBV12-5 to TRBJ1-1; no definite D call. The V end was cut by 1 base, the J end by 4 bases, with 7 bases between. CDR3 length equals 13 residues. From germline, CDR1 is LGHNT and CDR2 FRNRAP. The CDR3: CASGLAGGTEAFF. The CDR3 nucleotides read TGTGCTAGTGGTTTGGCCGGAGGCACTGAAGCTTTCTTT.

The sample holds a few counts of this clone. The V and J genes are TRBV29-1 and TRBJ1-1; D unclear. V gave up 3 bases and J gave up 2 bases, with 10 bases separating them. The CDR3 is made up of 13 amino acids. The germline CDR1 and CDR2 sequences are SQVTM and ANQGSEA. The CDR3 coding sequence is TGCAGCGTTGAGGAGGGCGGAAACACTGAAGCTTTCTTT. This encodes CSVEEGGNTEAFF.

The chain is built from TRBV18 and TRBJ2-5; TRBD1 is a possible D gene (6 bases). Between the trimmed V and J ends, which lost 6 bases and 2 bases, there was a span of 13 bases. Germline values: CDR1 KGHSH, CDR2 LQKENI. This CDR3 region has 14 residues. The CDR3 is CASSPYRDQETQYF. The CDR3 nucleotides are TGTGCCAGCTCTCCCTACAGGGATCAAGAGACCCAGTACTTC.

This clone was detected only a few times. V usage is TRBV6-1 and J usage is TRBJ1-5; D gene uncertain. CDR3 size: 12 residues. Trimming cost V 2 bases and J 5 bases, with 4 bases left between them. The germline V gene encodes CDR1 MNHNS and CDR2 SASEGT. The CDR3 sequence: CASSEHYQPQHF. CDR3 sequence (DNA): TGTGCCAGCAGTGAACACTATCAGCCCCAGCATTTT.

V and J are TRBV4-2 and TRBJ2-5; D is perhaps TRBD1 (5 bases). V gave up 1 base and J gave up 1 base, with 10 bases separating them. This CDR3 has 15 residues. Germline-derived CDR1 and CDR2 are LGHNA and YNFKEQ. CDR3 sequence: CASSQGHQGQETQYF. CDR3 nucleotides: TGTGCCAGCAGCCAAGGGCACCAGGGCCAAGAGACCCAGTACTTC.

Points on this clone: The DNA is omitted, as the CDR3 cannot be located on it reliably, and the CDR3 follows TCRdb's listing. This sequence joins TRBV1 and TRBJ1-3; TRBD1, the table's D call, was not compared with the DNA. TRBV1 is reported as a pseudogene. The CDR3 comprises 21 residues, both ends counted. CDR3 region: CTSSQPAQEEGTVGSGNTIYF.